Reported below is one TCR beta chain. No cognate antigen has been identified for it. No much larger clone is present one base from it, and per-base qualities are unavailable. This sample is drawn from a study of T cell repertoires in cytomegalovirus infection (dated by TCRdb to between 2018 and 2020). About the study as a whole: Donor HLA type was relevant to the analysis, as public TCR beta signatures indicated carriage of CMV infection together with the matching HLA type.

Reads for this sample came from an Illumina HiSeq 1500. TCRdb reran the public reads through fastp at Q25 and MiXCR, keeping productive beta chains. Merged by CDR3 protein, the rows form single entries marked with the most common genes and DNA. This sample holds 250,000 to 350,000 distinct CDR3 sequences; roughly 25% were observed only once. The ten largest clones represent approximately 15% of the sample. What the authors observed across the whole study: The ex vivo response was dominated by HLA-C-restricted CMV-specific TCR beta clonotypes, which also provided the single most frequent clonotype in two of eight donors. In both this cohort and an independent cohort of a few hundred donors, the cumulative frequency of public TCR beta family members distinguished carriers of CMV infection plus the relevant HLA type.

CDR1 and CDR2 are read off the germline V gene as MNHEY and SVGEGT. From its cysteine to its phenylalanine, the CDR3 spans 16 amino acids. CDR3 DNA is the only sequence kept; it has 48 bases, read in frame from the first base. Trimming costs V 3 bases and J 2 bases, and their ends lie 15 bases apart. The sequence was obtained from a human donor in good health (CMV status not recorded). Some clones in this sample may be carry-over from other donors' samples. The sequence joins TRBV6-2 or TRBV6-3 to TRBJ2-3; the D gene is perhaps TRBD2, on 7 matching bases. The sequenced sample was PBMCs. DNA sequence: TGTGCCAGCAGTTATAGTAACGGGGGGCCCACAGATACGCAGTATTTT. Translated, this is CASSYSNGGPTDTQYF.